The clone carrying this T cell receptor beta chain was seen more than once but under ten times. Its antigen is as yet unknown. The data derive from a study of T-cell memory formation after mild COVID-19. Study information: Clustering of TCRs was largely donor specific. Study-level points and caveats: Within pre-infection memory, some responding clones were found, suggesting cross-reactive memory joined.

The CDR3 runs to 16 residues. The germline V gene encodes CDR1 SGDLS and CDR2 YYNGEE. Trimming removed 2 bases from V and 3 bases from J; junction bases left unmatched: 11. TCRdb fed the 5' RACE reads into MiXCR, producing one record per CDR3 protein. In the table there are around 130,000 distinct CDR3 sequences, 14% to 15% of which are singletons. The sample consisted of PBMCs or a T cell subset sorted from them (not recorded which). The chain has TRBV9 and TRBJ2-7, with TRBD1 matching 7 bases. This TCR was sampled from an adult woman who had mild COVID-19 (a few samples of this study predate the infection). Cell type and time point are not known. The CDR3 loop is CASSVQTGEGVYEQYF. The CDR3 nucleotides are TGTGCCAGCAGCGTCCAAACAGGGGAAGGTGTCTACGAGCAGTACTTC.